This T cell receptor (beta chain) was obtained from a study of blood T cell repertoires in COVID-19. Profiling relied on immunoSEQ multiplex PCR, and the TCRdb table lists in-frame clones only, not all of them. Here the sample spans 250,000 to 350,000 clones, 70% to 90% being singletons. The V gene's germline CDR1 is SGHTA and CDR2 FQGNSA. The CDR3 has 17 residues. After removal of 4 bases from V and 5 bases from J, the junction contained 11 bases not matched to a gene. The rearrangement uses TRBV7-2 and TRBJ2-2; 9 positions agree with TRBD2. The sequence was collected from a woman aged 50 to 60 who had recovered from COVID-19. Sample: peripheral blood. The DNA for the CDR3 is TGTGCCAGCAGCTCCTCGCGGAGCGGGGGGACTACCGGGGAGCTGTTTTTT. It codes for CASSSSRSGGTTGELFF. Filled out from reference TRBV7-2 and TRBJ2-2, the complete variable domain reads GAGVSQSPSNKVTEKGKDVELRCDPISGHTALYWYRQSLGQGLEFLIYFQGNSAPDKSGLPSDRFSAERTGGSVSTLTIQRTQQEDSAVYLCASSSSRSGGTTGELFFGEGSRLTVL.